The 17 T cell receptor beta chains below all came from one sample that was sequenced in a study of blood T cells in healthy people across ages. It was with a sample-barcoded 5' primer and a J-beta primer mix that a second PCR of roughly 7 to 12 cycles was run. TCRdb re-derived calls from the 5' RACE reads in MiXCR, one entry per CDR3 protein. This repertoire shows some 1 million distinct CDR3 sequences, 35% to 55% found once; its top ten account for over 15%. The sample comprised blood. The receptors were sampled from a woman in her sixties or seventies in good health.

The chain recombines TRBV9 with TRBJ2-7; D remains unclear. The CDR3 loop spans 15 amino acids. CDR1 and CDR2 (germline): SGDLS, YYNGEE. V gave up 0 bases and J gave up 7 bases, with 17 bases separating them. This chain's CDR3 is CASSVAGLSYNEQYF. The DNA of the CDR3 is TGTGCCAGCAGCGTAGCCGGGTTATCTTACAATGAGCAGTACTTC.

In DNA form, the CDR3 reads TGTGCCAGCAGCCATAGTGTGGACTATGCCTACGAGCAGTACTTC. As protein: CASSHSVDYAYEQYF. V is TRBV7-2 and J is TRBJ2-7; D perhaps matches TRBD2 (6 bases). V was pared by 5 bases and J by 2 bases, with 16 bases between. CDR1 SGHTA and CDR2 FQGNSA come from the germline V gene. The CDR3 length is 15 residues.

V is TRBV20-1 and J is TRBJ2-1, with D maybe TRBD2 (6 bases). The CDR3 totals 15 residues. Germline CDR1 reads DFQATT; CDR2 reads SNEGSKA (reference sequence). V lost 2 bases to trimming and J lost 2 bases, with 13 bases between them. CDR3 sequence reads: CSARRSSGAYNEQFF. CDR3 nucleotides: TGCAGTGCTAGACGTTCTTCGGGGGCCTACAATGAGCAGTTCTTC.

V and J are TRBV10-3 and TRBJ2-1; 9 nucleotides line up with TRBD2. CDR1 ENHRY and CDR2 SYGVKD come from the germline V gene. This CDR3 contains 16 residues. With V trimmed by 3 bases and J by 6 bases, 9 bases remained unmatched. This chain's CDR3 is CAISDAAGGVGNEQFF. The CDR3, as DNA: TGTGCCATCAGTGATGCGGCGGGAGGGGTGGGCAATGAGCAGTTCTTC.

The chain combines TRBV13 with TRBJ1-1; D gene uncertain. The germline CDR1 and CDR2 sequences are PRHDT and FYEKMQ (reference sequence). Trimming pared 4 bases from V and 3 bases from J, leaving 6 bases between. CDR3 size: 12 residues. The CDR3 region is CASSSSDTEAFF. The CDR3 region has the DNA TGTGCCAGCAGCTCGAGTGACACTGAAGCTTTCTTT.

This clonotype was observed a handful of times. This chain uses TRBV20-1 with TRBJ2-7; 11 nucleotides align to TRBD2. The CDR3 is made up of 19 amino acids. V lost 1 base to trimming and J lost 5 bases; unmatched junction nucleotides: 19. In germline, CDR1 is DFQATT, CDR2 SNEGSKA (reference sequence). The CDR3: CSARVSVGLAGNTRDEQYF. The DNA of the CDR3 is TGCAGTGCTAGAGTGTCTGTTGGACTAGCGGGTAACACACGAGACGAGCAGTACTTC.

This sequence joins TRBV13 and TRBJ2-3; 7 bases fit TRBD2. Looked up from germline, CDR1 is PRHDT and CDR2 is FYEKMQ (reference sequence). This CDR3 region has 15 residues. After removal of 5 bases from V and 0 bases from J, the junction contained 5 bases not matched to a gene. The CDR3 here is CASSPQRDSTDTQYF. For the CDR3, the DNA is TGTGCCAGCAGCCCACAGCGGGACAGCACAGATACGCAGTATTTT.

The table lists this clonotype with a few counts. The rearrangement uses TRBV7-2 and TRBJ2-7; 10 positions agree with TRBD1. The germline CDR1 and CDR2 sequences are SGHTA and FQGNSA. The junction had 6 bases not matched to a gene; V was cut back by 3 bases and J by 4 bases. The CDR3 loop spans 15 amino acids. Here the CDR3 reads CASSFDRGPRYEQYF. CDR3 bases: TGTGCCAGCAGCTTCGACAGGGGGCCACGGTACGAGCAGTACTTC.

The CDR3: CATSSNTRTANEKLFF. Here the CDR3 DNA reads TGTGCCACCAGTTCGAACACCCGAACGGCTAATGAAAAACTGTTTTTT. The chain recombines TRBV15 with TRBJ1-4; the D is unclear. Between the trimmed V and J ends, which lost 6 bases and 3 bases, there was a span of 17 bases. This CDR3 region has 16 residues. Germline V gene lookup returns CDR1 LNHNV and CDR2 YYDKDF (reference sequence).

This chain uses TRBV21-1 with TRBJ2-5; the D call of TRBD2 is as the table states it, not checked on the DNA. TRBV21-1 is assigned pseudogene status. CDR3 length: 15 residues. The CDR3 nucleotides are TGTGCCAGCAGCAAATGCGAACAGATAGTCTATGAGCAGTACTTC. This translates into CASSKCEQIVYEQYF.

The CDR3 is CASSSGQGANSPLHF. The DNA of the CDR3 is TGCGCCAGCAGCTCAGGACAGGGGGCAAATTCACCCCTCCACTTT. The chain employs TRBV5-1 and TRBJ1-6; 11 bases are shared with TRBD1. This CDR3 is 15 amino acids long. The germline gives CDR1 SGHRS, CDR2 YFSETQ. V shed 3 bases, J shed 7 bases, and the junction held 3 bases outside the gene matches.

The CDR3 region has the DNA TGTGCCAGCACCGCAGATCCGACAGGGACAAACGAGCAGTACTTC. Amino acid sequence: CASTADPTGTNEQYF. V usage is TRBV6-2 or TRBV6-3 and J usage is TRBJ2-7, with 7 bases aligning to TRBD1. The CDR3 totals 15 residues. Germline V lookup: CDR1 MNHEY, CDR2 SVGEGT. The junction had 14 bases not matched to a gene; V was cut back by 7 bases and J by 5 bases.

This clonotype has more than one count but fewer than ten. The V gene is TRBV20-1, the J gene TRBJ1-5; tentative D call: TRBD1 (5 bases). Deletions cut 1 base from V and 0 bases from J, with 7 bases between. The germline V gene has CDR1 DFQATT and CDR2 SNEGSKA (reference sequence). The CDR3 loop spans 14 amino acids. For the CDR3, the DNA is TGCAGTGCTAGAGCGGGGGTTAGCAATCAGCCCCAGCATTTT. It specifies CSARAGVSNQPQHF.

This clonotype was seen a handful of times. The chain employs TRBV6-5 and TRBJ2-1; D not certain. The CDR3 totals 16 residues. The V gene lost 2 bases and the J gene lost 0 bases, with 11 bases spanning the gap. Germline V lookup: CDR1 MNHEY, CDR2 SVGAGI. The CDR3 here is CASSYVADISYNEQFF. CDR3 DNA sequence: TGTGCCAGCAGTTACGTGGCGGATATCTCCTACAATGAGCAGTTCTTC.

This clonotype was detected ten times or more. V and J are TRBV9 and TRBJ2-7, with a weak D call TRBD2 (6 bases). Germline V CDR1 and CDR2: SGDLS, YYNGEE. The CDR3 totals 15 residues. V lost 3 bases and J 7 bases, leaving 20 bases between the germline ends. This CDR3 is CASSASYRPGGEQYF. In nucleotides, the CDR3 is TGTGCCAGCAGCGCTAGCTACCGTCCAGGAGGGGAGCAGTACTTC.

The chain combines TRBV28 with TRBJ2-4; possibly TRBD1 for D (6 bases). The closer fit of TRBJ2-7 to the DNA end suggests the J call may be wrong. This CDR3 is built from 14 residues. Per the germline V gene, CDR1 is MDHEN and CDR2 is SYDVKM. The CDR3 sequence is CASSLVGTNYEQYF. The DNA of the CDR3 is TGTGCCAGCAGTTTAGTCGGGACAAACTACGAGCAGTACTTC.

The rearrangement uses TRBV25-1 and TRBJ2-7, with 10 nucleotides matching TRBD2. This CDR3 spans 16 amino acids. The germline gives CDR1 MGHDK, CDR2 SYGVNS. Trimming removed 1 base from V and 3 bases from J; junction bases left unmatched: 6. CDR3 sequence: CASSEWSLAGVYEQYF. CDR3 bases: TGTGCCAGCAGTGAATGGTCTCTAGCGGGAGTCTACGAGCAGTACTTC.